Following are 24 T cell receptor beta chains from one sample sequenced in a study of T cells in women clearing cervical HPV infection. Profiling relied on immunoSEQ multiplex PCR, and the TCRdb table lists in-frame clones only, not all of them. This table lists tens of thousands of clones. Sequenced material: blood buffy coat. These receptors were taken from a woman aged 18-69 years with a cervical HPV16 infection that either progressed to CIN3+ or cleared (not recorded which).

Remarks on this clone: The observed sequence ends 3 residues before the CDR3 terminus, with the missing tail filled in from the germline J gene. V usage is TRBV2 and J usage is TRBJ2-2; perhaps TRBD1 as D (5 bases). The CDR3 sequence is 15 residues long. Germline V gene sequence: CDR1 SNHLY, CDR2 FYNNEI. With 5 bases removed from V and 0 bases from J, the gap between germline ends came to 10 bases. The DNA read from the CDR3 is TGTGCCAGCAGTTCTACAGGTTCGAACACCGGGGAG. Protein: CASSSTGSNTGE. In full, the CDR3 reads CASSSTGSNTGELFF.

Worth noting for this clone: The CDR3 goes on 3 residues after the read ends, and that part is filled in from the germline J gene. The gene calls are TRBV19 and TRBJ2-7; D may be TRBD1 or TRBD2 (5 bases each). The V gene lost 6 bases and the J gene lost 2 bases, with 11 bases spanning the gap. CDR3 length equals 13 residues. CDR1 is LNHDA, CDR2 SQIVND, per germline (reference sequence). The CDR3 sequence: CASRSRETYEQYF. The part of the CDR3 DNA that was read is TGTGCCAGTAGGAGCAGGGAGACCTACGAG.

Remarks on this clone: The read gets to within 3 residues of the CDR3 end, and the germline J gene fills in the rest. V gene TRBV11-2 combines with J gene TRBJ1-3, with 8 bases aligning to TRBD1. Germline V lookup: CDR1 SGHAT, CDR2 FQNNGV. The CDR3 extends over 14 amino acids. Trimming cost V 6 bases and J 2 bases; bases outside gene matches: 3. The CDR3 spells CASSRTGTGNTIYF. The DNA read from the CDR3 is TGTGCCAGCAGTCGGACAGGGACTGGAAACACC.

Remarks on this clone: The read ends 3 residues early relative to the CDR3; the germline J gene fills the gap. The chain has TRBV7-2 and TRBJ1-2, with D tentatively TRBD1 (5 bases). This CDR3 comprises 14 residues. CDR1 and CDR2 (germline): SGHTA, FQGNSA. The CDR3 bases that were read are TGTGCCAGCAGCTTAGTCGACAGTTTATACGAC. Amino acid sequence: CASSLVDSLYD. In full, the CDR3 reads CASSLVDSLYDYTF.

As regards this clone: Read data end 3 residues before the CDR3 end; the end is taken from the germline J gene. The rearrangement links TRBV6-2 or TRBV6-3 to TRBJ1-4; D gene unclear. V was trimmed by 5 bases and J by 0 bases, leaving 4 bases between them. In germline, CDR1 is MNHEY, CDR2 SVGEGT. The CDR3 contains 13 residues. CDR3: CASSPATNEKLFF. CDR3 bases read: TGTGCCAGCAGTCCTGCAACTAATGAAAAA.

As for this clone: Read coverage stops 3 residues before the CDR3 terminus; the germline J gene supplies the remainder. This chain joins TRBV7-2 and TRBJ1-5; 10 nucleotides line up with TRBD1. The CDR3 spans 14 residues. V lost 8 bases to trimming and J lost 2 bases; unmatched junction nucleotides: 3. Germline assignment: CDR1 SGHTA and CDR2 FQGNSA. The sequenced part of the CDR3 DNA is TGTGCCAGCGGGGACAGGGGTGGCAATCAGCCC. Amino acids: CASGDRGGNQP. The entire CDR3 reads CASGDRGGNQPQHF.

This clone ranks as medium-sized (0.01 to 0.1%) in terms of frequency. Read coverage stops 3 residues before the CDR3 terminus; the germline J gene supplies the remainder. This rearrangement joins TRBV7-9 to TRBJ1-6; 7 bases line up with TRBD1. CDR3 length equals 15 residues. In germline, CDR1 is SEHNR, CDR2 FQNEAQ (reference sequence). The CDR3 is CASRPDREGPIPLHF. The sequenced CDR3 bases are TGTGCCAGCAGGCCCGACAGGGAAGGGCCTATTCCC. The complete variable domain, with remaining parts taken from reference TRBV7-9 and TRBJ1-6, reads DTGVSQNPRHKITKRGQNVTFRCDPISEHNRLYWYRQTLGQGPEFLTYFQNEAQLEKSRLLSDRFSAERPKGSFSTLEIQRTEQGDSAMYLCASRPDREGPIPLHFGNGTRLTVT.

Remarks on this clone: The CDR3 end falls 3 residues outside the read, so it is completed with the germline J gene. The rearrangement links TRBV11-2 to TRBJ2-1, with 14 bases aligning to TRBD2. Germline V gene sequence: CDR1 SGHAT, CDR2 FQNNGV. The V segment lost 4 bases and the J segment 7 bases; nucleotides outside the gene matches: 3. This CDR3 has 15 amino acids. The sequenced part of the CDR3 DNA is TGTGCCAGCAGCTGGACTAGCGGGGGGAATAATGAG. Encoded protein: CASSWTSGGNNE. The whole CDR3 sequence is CASSWTSGGNNEQFF.

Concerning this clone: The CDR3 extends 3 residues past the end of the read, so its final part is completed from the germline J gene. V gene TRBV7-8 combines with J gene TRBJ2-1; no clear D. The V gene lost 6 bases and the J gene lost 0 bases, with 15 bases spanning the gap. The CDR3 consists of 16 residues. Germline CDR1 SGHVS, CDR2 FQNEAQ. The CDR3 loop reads CASRRRAQSSYNEQFF. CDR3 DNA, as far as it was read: TGTGCCAGCAGACGGAGAGCGCAAAGCTCCTACAATGAG.

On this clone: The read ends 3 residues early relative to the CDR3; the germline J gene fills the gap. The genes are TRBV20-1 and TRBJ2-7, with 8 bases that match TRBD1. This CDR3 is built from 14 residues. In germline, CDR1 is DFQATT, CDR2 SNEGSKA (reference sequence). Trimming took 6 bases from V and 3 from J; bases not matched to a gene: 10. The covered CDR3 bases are TGCAGTGCGGAGACCGGGACAGGATACTACGAG. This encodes CSAETGTGYYE. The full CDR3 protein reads CSAETGTGYYEQYF.

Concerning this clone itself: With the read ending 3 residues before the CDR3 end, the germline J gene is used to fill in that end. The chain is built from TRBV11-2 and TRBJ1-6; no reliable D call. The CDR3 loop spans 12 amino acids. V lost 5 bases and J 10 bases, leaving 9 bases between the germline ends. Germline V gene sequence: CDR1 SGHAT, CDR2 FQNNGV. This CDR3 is CASSPSHSPLHF. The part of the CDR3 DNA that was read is TGTGCCAGCAGCCCTAGTCACTCACCC.

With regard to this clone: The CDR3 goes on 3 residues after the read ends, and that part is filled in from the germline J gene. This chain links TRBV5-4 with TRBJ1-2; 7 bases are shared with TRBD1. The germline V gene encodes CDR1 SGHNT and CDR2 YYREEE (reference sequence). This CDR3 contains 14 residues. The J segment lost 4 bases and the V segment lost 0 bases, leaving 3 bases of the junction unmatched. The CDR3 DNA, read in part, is TGTGCCAGCAGCTTGGGGGGACAGCGCTATGGC. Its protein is CASSLGGQRYG. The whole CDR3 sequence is CASSLGGQRYGYTF.

The CDR3 reads CASSLRQGGYTEAFF. The DNA read from the CDR3 is TGCGCCAGCAGCCTAAGACAGGGAGGGTACACTGAA. V and J are TRBV5-1 and TRBJ1-1, with 7 bases identical to TRBD1. The missing CDR3 end, 3 residues past where the read stops, is filled in from the germline J gene. The CDR3 totals 15 residues. Per the germline V gene, CDR1 is SGHRS and CDR2 is YFSETQ. V was clipped by 4 bases and J by 3 bases; unmatched bases: 9.

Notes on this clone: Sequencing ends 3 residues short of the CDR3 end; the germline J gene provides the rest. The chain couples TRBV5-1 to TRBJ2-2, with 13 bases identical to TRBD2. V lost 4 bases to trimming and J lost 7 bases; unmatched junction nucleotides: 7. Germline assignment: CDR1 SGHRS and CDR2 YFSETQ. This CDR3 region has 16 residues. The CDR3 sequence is CASSRTSGGDFGELFF. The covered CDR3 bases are TGCGCCAGCAGCCGGACTAGCGGGGGAGACTTCGGGGAG.

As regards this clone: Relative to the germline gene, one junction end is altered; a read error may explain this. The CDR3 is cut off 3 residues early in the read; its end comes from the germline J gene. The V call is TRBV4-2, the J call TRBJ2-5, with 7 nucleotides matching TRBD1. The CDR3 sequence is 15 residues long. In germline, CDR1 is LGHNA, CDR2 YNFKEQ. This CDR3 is CASSQEIGRGETQYF. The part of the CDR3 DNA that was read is TGCGCCAGCAGCCAAGAAATAGGCAGGGGGGAGACC.

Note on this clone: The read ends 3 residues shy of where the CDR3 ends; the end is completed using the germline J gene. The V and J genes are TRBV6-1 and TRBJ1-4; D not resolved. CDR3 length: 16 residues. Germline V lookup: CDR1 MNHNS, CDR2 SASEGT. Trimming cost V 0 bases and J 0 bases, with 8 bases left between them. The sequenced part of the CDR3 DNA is TGTGCCAGCAGTGAAGCGTCCCCGGCAACTAATGAAAAA. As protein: CASSEASPATNEK. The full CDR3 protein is CASSEASPATNEKLFF.

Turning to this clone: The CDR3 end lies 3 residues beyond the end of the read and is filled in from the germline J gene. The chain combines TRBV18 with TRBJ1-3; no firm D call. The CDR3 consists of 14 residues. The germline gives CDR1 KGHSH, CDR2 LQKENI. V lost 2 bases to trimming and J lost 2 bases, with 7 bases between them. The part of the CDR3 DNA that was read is TGTGCCAGCTCACCAGGGCCCACTGGAAACACC. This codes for CASSPGPTGNT. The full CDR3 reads CASSPGPTGNTIYF.

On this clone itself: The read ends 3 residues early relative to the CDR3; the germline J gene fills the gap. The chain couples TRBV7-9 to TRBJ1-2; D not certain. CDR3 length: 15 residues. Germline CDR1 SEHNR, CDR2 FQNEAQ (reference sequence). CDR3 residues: CASSLAFEGRVNYTF. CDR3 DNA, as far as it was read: TGTGCCAGCAGCTTAGCTTTCGAAGGCCGAGTAAAC. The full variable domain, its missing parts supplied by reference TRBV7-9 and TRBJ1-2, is DTGVSQNPRHKITKRGQNVTFRCDPISEHNRLYWYRQTLGQGPEFLTYFQNEAQLEKSRLLSDRFSAERPKGSFSTLEIQRTEQGDSAMYLCASSLAFEGRVNYTFGSGTRLTVV.

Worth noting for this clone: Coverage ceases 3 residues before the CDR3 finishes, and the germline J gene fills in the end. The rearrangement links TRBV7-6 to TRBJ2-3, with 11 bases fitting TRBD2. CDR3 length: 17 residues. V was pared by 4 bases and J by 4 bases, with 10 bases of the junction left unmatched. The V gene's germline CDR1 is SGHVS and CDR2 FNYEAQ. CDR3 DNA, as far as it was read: TGTGCCAGCAGCTCCGCTACTAGCGGGGGTCGCCCAGATACG. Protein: CASSSATSGGRPDT. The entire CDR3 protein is CASSSATSGGRPDTQYF.

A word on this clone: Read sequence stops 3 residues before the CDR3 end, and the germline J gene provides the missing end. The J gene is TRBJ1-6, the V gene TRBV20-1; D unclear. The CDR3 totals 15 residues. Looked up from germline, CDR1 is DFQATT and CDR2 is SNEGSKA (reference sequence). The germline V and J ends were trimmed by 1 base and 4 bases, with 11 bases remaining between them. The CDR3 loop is CSARAFVEYNSPLHF. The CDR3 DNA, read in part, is TGCAGTGCTAGAGCTTTTGTAGAATATAATTCACCC.

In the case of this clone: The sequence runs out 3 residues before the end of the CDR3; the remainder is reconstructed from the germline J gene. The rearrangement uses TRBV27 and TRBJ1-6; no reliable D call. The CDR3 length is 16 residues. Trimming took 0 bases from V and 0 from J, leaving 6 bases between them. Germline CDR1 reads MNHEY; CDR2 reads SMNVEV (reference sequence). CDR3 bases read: TGTGCCAGCAGTTTATCTGGGCCCTCCTATAATTCACCC. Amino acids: CASSLSGPSYNSP. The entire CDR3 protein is CASSLSGPSYNSPLHF.

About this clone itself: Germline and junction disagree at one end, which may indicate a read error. CDR3 residues: CASSQNRVAKNIQYF. The sequenced part of the CDR3 DNA is TGCGCCAGCAGCCAAAACCGGGTGGCCAAAAACATT. The chain has TRBV4-2 and TRBJ2-4; D remains unclear. The read ends 3 residues before the CDR3 terminus; that terminus is restored from the germline J gene. Germline loops: CDR1 LGHNA, CDR2 YNFKEQ. The length of the CDR3 is 15 residues.

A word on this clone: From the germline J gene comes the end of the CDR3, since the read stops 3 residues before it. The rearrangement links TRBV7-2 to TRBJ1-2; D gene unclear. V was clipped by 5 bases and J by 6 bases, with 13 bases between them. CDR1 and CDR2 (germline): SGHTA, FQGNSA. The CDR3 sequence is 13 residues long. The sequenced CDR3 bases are TGTGCCAGCAGCCCGACTGGGTTGCATGGC. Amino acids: CASSPTGLHG. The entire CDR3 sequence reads CASSPTGLHGYTF. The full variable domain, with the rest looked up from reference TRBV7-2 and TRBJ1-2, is GAGVSQSPSNKVTEKGKDVELRCDPISGHTALYWYRQSLGQGLEFLIYFQGNSAPDKSGLPSDRFSAERTGGSVSTLTIQRTQQEDSAVYLCASSPTGLHGYTFGSGTRLTVV.

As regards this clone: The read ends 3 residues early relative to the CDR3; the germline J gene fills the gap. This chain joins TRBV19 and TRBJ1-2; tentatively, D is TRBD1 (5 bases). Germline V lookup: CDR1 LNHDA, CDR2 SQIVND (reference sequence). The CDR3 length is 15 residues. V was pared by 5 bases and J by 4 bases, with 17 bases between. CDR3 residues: CASSRDGMGGYGYTF. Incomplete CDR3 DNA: TGTGCCAGTAGTCGTGACGGAATGGGGGGCTATGGC. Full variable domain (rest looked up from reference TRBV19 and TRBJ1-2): DGGITQSPKYLFRKEGQNVTLSCEQNLNHDAMYWYRQDPGQGLRLIYYSQIVNDFQKGDIAEGYSVSREKKESFPLTVTSAQKNPTAFYLCASSRDGMGGYGYTFGSGTRLTVV.